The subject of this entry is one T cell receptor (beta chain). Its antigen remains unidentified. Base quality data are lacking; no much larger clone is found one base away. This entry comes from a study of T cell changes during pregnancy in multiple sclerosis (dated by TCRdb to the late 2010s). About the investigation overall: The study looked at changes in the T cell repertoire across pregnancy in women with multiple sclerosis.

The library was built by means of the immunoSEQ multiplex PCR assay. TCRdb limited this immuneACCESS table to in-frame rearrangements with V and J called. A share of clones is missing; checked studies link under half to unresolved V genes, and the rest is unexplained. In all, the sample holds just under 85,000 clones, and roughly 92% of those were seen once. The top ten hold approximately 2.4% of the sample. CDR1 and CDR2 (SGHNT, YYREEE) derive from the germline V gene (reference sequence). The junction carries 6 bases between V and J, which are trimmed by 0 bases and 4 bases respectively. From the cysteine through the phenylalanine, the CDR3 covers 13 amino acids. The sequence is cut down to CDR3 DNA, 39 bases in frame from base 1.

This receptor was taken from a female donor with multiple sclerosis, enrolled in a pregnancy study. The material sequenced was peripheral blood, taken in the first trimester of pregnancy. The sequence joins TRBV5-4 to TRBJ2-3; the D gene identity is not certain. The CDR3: CASSLAPADTQYF. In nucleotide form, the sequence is TGTGCCAGCAGCTTGGCCCCCGCAGATACGCAGTATTTT.